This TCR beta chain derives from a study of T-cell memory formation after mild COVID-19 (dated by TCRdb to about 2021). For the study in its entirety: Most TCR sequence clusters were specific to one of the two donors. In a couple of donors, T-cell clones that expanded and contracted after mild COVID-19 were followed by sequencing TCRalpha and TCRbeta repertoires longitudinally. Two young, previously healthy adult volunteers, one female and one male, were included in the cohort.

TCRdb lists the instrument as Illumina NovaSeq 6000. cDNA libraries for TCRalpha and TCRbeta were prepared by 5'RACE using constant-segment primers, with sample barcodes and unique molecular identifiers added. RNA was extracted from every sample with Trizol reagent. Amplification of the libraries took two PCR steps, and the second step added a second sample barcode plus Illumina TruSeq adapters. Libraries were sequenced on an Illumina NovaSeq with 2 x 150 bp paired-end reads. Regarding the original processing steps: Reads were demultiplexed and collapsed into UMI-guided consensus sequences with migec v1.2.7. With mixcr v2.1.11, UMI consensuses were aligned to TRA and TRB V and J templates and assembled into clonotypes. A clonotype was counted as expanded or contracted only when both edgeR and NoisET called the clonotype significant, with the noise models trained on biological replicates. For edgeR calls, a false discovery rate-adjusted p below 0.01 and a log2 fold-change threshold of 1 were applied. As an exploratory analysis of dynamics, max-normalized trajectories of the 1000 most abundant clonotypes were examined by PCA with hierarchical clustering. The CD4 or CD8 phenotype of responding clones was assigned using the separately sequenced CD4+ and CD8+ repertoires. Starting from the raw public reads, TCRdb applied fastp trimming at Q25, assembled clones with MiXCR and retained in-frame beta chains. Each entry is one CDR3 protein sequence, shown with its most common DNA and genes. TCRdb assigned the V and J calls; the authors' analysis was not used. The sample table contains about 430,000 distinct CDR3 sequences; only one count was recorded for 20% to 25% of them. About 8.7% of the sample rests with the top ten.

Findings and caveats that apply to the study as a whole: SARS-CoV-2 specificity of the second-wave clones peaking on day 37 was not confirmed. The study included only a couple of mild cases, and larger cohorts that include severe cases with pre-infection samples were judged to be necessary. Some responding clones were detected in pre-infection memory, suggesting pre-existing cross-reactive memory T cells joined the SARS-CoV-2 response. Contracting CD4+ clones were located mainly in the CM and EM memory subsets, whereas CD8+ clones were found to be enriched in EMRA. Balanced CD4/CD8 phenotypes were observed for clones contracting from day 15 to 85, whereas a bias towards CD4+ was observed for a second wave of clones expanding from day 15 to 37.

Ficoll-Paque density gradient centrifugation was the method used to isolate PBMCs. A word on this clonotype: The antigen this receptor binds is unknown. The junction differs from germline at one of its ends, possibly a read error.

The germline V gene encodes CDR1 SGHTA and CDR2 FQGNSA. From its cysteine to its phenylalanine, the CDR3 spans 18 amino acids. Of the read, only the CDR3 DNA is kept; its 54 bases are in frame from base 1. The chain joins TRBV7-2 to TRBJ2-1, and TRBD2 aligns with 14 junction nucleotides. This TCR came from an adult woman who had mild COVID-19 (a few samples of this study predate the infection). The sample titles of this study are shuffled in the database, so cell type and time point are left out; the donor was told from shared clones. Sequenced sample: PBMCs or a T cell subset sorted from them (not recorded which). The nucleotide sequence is TGTGCCAGCAGCTCCGGGACTAGCGGGAGTCGCCTCTACAATGAGAAGTTCTTC. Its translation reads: CASSSGTSGSRLYNEKFF.